This entry lists 10 T cell receptor beta chains sequenced from one sample in a study of blood T cell repertoires in COVID-19. Repertoires were generated with immunoSEQ multiplex PCR, while TCRdb's copy carries only in-frame clones and drops some. Among just over 150,000 clones listed, 75% to 90% were seen once. The specimen sequenced was peripheral blood. Receptors originate from a woman in her 70s with acute or convalescent COVID-19.

The chain has TRBV4-3 and TRBJ2-2, with 11 nucleotides matching TRBD1. The germline V gene encodes CDR1 LGHNA and CDR2 YSLEER. CDR3 size: 15 residues. The J segment lost 6 bases and the V segment lost 4 bases, leaving 4 bases of the junction unmatched. This chain's CDR3 is CASSPDRGRAGELFF. The CDR3 bases are TGCGCCAGCAGCCCGGACAGGGGGCGCGCCGGGGAGCTGTTTTTT.

The chain has TRBV6-1 and TRBJ2-7, with D perhaps matching TRBD2 (6 bases). CDR1 is MNHNS, CDR2 SASEGT, per germline. V lost 2 bases, J lost 0 bases, and 8 bases lay in between. The CDR3 has 14 amino acids. CDR3 in DNA: TGTGCCAGCAGTGAAACGGGGGTCTCCTACGAGCAGTACTTC. It codes for CASSETGVSYEQYF.

A few counts support this clone. The genes are TRBV7-2 and TRBJ1-1, with D hard to call. CDR1 is SGHTA and CDR2 is FQGNSA in the germline V gene. The germline V and J ends were trimmed by 1 base and 1 base, with 10 bases remaining between them. The CDR3 contains 15 residues. CDR3 amino acids: CASSLGGAANTEAFF. In nucleotides, the CDR3 is TGTGCCAGCAGCTTAGGAGGTGCAGCGAACACTGAAGCTTTCTTT.

This sequence joins TRBV25-1 and TRBJ1-1, with D perhaps matching TRBD1 (5 bases). Germline lookup yields CDR1 MGHDK and CDR2 SYGVNS. The V gene lost 1 base and the J gene lost 5 bases, with 11 bases spanning the gap. The CDR3 length is 14 residues. CDR3 in amino acids: CASSESPGWTEAFF. For the CDR3, the DNA is TGTGCCAGCAGTGAATCGCCAGGGTGGACTGAAGCTTTCTTT.

This chain connects TRBV28 to TRBJ1-2; tentative D call: TRBD1 (5 bases). The CDR3 is 15 residues long. Germline assignment: CDR1 MDHEN and CDR2 SYDVKM. V lost 5 bases and J 7 bases, leaving 20 bases between the germline ends. The CDR3 loop is CASSGPKGRGPGYTF. CDR3 nucleotide sequence: TGTGCCAGCAGTGGACCGAAGGGGCGCGGTCCTGGCTACACCTTC.

Written as DNA, the CDR3 is TGTGCCAGCAGCTCCCCACAGGGCCGGGGCTACACCTTC. Amino acid sequence: CASSSPQGRGYTF. The gene calls are TRBV6-2 or TRBV6-3 and TRBJ1-2; TRBD1 is a possible D gene (6 bases). CDR3 length equals 13 residues. CDR1 is MNHEY and CDR2 is SVGEGT in the germline V gene. Trimming shortened V by 6 bases and J by 8 bases, and 16 bases separated the two germline ends.

This clone was seen a single time. The rearrangement links TRBV7-9 to TRBJ2-7; 9 bases agree with TRBD1. Losses at the gene ends were 4 bases for V and 3 bases for J; bases not matched to a gene: 4. Germline V lookup: CDR1 SEHNR, CDR2 FQNEAQ (reference sequence). The CDR3 sequence is 14 residues long. In nucleotides, the CDR3 is TGTGCCAGCAGCTCTCCGGGACAGGGCTACGAGCAGTACTTC. This sequence encodes CASSSPGQGYEQYF. Using reference TRBV7-9 and TRBJ2-7 for the parts outside the CDR3, the full variable domain is DTGVSQNPRHKITKRGQNVTFRCDPISEHNRLYWYRQTLGQGPEFLTYFQNEAQLEKSRLLSDRFSAERPKGSFSTLEIQRTEQGDSAMYLCASSSPGQGYEQYFGPGTRLTVT.

This clone showed up just a few times. The rearrangement uses TRBV7-9 and TRBJ2-7; 11 nucleotides align to TRBD2. The CDR3 spans 17 residues. Losses at the gene ends were 3 bases for V and 2 bases for J; bases not matched to a gene: 9. Germline assignment: CDR1 SEHNR and CDR2 FQNEAQ (reference sequence). The CDR3 DNA follows: TGTGCCAGCAGCTTGGACTCACAGGGACTAGCGGCCTACGAGCAGTACTTC. It codes for CASSLDSQGLAAYEQYF.

This clone was recorded only once. CDR3 region: CASSADYNEQFF. Written as DNA, the CDR3 is TGCGCCAGCAGCGCGGACTACAATGAGCAGTTCTTC. The J gene is TRBJ2-1, the V gene TRBV5-1; D ambiguous. V was clipped by 4 bases and J by 3 bases, with 5 bases between them. Germline values: CDR1 SGHRS, CDR2 YFSETQ. This CDR3 has 12 amino acids.

The chain combines TRBV6-6 with TRBJ1-2, with 7 positions matching TRBD1. Trimming took 2 bases from V and 1 from J; bases not matched to a gene: 7. The CDR3 loop spans 16 amino acids. Germline loops: CDR1 MNHNY, CDR2 SVGAGI (reference sequence). The CDR3 region is CASSYETGRFNYGYTF. In DNA form, the CDR3 reads TGTGCCAGCAGTTACGAGACAGGGAGATTTAACTATGGCTACACCTTC.